This TCR beta chain was recorded in a study of blood T cell repertoires in COVID-19. Study as a whole: Spain, Italy and the United States supplied samples that represented acute and convalescent COVID-19. Sources were T cells, B-cell-depleted T cells, or PBMCs; the material itself was cDNA or gDNA.

Original processing notes: Counts of nucleated cells, estimated from reference gene primer amplification, were obtained. Sequencing used immunoSEQ multiplex PCR; TCRdb keeps in-frame clones, though not all of them. The V and J calls and the clone size are those of that table, but D and trimming were determined from the DNA. The repertoire holds about 170,000 clones, 83% seen once, with roughly 2% in the top ten. Germline V gene sequence: CDR1 SNHLY, CDR2 FYNNEI. The CDR3 contains 13 residues. V was pared by 6 bases and J by 0 bases, with 1 base of the junction left unmatched. This receptor was obtained from a woman older than 75 with acute or convalescent COVID-19. The sequenced sample was peripheral blood. The V call is TRBV2, the J call TRBJ1-2; 7 nucleotides line up with TRBD1. CDR3 sequence: CASRQGPNYGYTF. In nucleotides, the CDR3 is TGTGCCAGCAGACAGGGGCCTAACTATGGCTACACCTTC.